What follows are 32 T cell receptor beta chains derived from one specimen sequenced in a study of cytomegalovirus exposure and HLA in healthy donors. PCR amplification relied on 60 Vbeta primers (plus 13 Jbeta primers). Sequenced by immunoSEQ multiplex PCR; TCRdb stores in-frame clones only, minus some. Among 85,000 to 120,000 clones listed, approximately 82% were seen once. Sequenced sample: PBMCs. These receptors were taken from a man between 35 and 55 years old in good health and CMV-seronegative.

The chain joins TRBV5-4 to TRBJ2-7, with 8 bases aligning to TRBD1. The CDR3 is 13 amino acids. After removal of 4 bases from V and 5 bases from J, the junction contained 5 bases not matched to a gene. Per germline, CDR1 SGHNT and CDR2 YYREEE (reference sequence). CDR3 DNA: TGTGCCAGCAGCCATGACAGGGGCGACGAGCAGTACTTC. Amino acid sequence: CASSHDRGDEQYF.

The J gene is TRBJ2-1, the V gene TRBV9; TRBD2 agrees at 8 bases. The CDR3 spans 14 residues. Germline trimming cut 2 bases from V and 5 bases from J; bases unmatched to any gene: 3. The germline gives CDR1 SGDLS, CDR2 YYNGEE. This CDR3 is CASSVGTSNNEQFF. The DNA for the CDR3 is TGTGCCAGCAGCGTCGGGACTAGTAACAATGAGCAGTTCTTC.

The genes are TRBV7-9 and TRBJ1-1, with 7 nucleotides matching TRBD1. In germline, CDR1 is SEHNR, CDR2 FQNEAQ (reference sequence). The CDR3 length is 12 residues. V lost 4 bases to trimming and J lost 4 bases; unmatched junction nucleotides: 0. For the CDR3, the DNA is TGTGCCAGCAGCTCAGGGGGCACTGAAGCTTTCTTT. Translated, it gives CASSSGGTEAFF. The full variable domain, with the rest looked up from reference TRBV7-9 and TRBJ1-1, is DTGVSQNPRHKITKRGQNVTFRCDPISEHNRLYWYRQTLGQGPEFLTYFQNEAQLEKSRLLSDRFSAERPKGSFSTLEIQRTEQGDSAMYLCASSSGGTEAFFGQGTRLTVV.

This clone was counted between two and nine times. CDR3 sequence: CASSIRQGGEQFF. CDR3 nucleotides: TGTGCCAGTAGTATCAGACAGGGCGGTGAGCAGTTCTTC. The gene calls are TRBV19 and TRBJ2-1; 7 bases line up with TRBD1. V was clipped by 3 bases and J by 9 bases; unmatched bases: 5. The germline V gene has CDR1 LNHDA and CDR2 SQIVND (reference sequence). CDR3 length: 13 residues.

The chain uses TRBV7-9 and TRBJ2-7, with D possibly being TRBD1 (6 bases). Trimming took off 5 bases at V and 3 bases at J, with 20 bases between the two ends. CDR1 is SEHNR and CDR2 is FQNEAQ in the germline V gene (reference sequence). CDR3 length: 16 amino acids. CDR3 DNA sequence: TGTGCCAGCAGCCCCACCGTTCCCGGGACACTCTACGAGCAGTACTTC. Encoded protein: CASSPTVPGTLYEQYF.

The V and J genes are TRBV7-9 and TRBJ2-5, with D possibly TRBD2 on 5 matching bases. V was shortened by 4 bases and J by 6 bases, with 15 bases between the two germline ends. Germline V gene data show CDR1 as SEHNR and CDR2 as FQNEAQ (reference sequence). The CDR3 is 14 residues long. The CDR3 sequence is CASSSLGLGKTQYF. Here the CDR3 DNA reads TGTGCCAGCAGCTCCTTAGGACTCGGGAAGACCCAGTACTTC. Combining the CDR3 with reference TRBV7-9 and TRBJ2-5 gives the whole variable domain DTGVSQNPRHKITKRGQNVTFRCDPISEHNRLYWYRQTLGQGPEFLTYFQNEAQLEKSRLLSDRFSAERPKGSFSTLEIQRTEQGDSAMYLCASSSLGLGKTQYFGPGTRLLVL.

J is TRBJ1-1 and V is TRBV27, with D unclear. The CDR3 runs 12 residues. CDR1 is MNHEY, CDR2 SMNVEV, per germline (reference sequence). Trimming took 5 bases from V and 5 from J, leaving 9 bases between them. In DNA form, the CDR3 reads TGTGCCAGCAGTGGAGGAGGAACTGAAGCTTTCTTT. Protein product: CASSGGGTEAFF.

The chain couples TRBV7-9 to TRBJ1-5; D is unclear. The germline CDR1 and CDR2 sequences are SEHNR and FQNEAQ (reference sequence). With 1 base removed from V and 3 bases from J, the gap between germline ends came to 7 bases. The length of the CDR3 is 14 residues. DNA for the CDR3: TGTGCCAGCAGCTTAGACAGAACCAATCAGCCCCAGCATTTT. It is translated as CASSLDRTNQPQHF.

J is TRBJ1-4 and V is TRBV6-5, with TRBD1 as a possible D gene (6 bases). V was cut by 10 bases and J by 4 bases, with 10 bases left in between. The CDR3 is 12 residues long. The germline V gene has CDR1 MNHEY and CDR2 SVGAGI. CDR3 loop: CATLDSNEKLFF. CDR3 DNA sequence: TGTGCCACCCTGGACAGTAATGAAAAACTGTTTTTT.

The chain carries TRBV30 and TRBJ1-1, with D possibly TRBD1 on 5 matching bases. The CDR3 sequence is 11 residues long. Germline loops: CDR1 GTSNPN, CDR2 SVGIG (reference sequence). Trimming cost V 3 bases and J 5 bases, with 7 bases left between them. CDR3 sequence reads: CAWRGVTEAFF. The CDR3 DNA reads TGTGCCTGGAGAGGGGTTACTGAAGCTTTCTTT.

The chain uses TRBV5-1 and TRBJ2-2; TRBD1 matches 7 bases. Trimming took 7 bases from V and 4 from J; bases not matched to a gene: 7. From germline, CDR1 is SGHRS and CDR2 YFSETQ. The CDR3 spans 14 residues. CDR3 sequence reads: CASWITGATGELFF. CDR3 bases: TGCGCCAGCTGGATTACAGGGGCCACCGGGGAGCTGTTTTTT. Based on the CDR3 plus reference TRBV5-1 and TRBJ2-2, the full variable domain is KAGVTQTPRYLIKTRGQQVTLSCSPISGHRSVSWYQQTPGQGLQFLFEYFSETQRNKGNFPGRFSGRQFSNSRSEMNVSTLELGDSALYLCASWITGATGELFFGEGSRLTVL.

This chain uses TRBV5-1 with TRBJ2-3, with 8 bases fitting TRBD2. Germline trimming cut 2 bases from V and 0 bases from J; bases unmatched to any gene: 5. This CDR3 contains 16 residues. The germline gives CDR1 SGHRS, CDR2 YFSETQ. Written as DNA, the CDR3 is TGCGCCAGCAGCTTTGGAGAGCGGGGGAGCACAGATACGCAGTATTTT. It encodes CASSFGERGSTDTQYF.

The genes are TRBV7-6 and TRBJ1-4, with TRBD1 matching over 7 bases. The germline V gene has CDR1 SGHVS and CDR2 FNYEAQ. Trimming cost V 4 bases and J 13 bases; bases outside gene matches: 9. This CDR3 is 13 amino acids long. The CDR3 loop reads CASSWAGGDVLFF. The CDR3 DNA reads TGTGCCAGCAGCTGGGCAGGGGGAGATGTACTGTTTTTT.

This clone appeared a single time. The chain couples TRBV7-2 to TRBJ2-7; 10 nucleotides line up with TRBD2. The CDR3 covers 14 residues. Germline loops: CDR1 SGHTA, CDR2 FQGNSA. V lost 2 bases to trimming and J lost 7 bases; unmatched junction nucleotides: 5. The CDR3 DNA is TGTGCCAGCAGCTTAAGCGGGGGGGCGAGGGAGCAGTACTTC. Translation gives CASSLSGGAREQYF.

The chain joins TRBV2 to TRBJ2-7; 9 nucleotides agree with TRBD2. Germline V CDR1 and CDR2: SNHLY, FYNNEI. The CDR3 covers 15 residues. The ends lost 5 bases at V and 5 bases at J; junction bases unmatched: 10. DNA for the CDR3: TGTGCCAGCAGTTTTAGCGGGGGCCGCTTCCACGAGCAGTACTTC. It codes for CASSFSGGRFHEQYF.

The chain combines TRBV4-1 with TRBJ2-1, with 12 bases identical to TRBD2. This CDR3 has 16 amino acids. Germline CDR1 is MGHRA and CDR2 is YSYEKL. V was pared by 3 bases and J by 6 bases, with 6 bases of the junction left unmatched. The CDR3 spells CASSHLLAGGFNEQFF. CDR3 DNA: TGCGCCAGCAGCCACTTACTAGCGGGGGGATTCAATGAGCAGTTCTTC.

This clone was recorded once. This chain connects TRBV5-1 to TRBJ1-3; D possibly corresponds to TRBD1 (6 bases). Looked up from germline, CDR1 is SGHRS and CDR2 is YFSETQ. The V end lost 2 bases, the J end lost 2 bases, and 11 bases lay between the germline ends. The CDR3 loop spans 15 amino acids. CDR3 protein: CASSFTGTTGNTIYF. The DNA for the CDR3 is TGCGCCAGCAGCTTCACCGGGACAACTGGAAACACCATATATTTT.

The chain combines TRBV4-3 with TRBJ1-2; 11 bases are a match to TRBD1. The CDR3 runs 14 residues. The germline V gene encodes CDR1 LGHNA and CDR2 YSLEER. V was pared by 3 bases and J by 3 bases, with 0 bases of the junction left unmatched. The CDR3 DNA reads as TGCGCCAGCAGCCAGGACAGGGGGCACTATGGCTACACCTTC. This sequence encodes CASSQDRGHYGYTF.

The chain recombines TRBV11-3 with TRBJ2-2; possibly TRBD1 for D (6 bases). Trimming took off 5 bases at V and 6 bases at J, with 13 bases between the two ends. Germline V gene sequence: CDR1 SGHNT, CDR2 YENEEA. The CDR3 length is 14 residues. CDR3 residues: CASSRQAVPGELFF. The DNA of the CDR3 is TGTGCCAGCAGCAGACAGGCGGTCCCCGGGGAGCTGTTTTTT. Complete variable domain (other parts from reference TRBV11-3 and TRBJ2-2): EAGVVQSPRYKIIEKKQPVAFWCNPISGHNTLYWYLQNLGQGPELLIRYENEEAVDDSQLPKDRFSAERLKGVDSTLKIQPAELGDSAVYLCASSRQAVPGELFFGEGSRLTVL.

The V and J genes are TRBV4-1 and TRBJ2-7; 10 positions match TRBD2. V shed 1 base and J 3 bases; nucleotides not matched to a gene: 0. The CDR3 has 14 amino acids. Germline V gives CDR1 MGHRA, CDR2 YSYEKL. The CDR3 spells CASSQVAGGYEQYF. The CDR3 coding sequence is TGCGCCAGCAGCCAAGTAGCGGGGGGCTACGAGCAGTACTTC.

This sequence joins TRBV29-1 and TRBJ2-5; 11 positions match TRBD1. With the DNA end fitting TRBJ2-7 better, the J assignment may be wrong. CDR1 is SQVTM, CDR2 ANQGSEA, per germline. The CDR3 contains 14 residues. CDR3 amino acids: CSVGSGQGASEQYF. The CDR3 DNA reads TGCAGCGTTGGTTCCGGACAGGGGGCTAGCGAGCAGTACTTC.

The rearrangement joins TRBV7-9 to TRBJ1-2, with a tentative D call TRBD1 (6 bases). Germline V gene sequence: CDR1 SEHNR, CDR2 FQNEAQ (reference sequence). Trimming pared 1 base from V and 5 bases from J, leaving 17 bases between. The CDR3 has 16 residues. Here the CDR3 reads CASSLDWDKYGYGYTF. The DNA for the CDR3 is TGTGCCAGCAGCTTAGATTGGGACAAATACGGTTATGGCTACACCTTC.

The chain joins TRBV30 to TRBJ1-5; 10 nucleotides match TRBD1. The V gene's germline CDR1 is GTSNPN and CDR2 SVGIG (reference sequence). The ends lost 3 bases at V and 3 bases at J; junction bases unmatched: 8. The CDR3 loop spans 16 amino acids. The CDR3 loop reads CAWSPWGQGNNQPQHF. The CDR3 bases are TGTGCCTGGAGCCCCTGGGGACAGGGGAACAATCAGCCCCAGCATTTT.

CDR3 coding DNA: TGCGCCAGCAGCTTCGGACATGGCGATGAAGCTTTCTTT. Translation gives CASSFGHGDEAFF. J is TRBJ1-1 and V is TRBV5-1; a weak D match, TRBD1 (5 bases). CDR1 and CDR2 from the germline V gene are SGHRS and YFSETQ. The CDR3 contains 13 residues. The ends were cut back, 2 bases at V and 7 bases at J, with 12 bases in the middle.

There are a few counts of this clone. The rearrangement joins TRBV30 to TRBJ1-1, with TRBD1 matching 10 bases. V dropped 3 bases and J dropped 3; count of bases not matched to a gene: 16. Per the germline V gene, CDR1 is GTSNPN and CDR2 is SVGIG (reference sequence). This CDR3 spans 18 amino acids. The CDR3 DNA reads TGTGCCTGGAGCTGGAGGGACAGGGGATTAAAGGAGGACACTGAAGCTTTCTTT. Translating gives CAWSWRDRGLKEDTEAFF.

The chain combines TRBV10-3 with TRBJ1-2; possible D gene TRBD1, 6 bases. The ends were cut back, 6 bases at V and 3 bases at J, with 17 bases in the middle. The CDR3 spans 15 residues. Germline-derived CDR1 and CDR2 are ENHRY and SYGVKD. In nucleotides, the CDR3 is TGTGCCATCAGAAGAATAACAGGGTCTGACTATGGCTACACCTTC. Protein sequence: CAIRRITGSDYGYTF.

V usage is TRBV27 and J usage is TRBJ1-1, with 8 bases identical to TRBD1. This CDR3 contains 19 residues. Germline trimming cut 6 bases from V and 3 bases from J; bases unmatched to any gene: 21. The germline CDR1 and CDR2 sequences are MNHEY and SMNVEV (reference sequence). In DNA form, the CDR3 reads TGTGCCAGCAGCTCTAGCCCGGGACAGGTTAGTTATAGGTACACTGAAGCTTTCTTT. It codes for CASSSSPGQVSYRYTEAFF.

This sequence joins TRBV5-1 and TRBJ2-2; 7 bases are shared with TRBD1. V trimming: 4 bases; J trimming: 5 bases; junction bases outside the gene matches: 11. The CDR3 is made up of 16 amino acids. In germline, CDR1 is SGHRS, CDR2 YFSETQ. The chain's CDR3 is CASSPTGVDNTGELFF. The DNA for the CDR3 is TGCGCCAGCAGCCCCACAGGGGTTGATAATACCGGGGAGCTGTTTTTT. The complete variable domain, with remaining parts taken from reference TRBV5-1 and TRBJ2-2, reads KAGVTQTPRYLIKTRGQQVTLSCSPISGHRSVSWYQQTPGQGLQFLFEYFSETQRNKGNFPGRFSGRQFSNSRSEMNVSTLELGDSALYLCASSPTGVDNTGELFFGEGSRLTVL.

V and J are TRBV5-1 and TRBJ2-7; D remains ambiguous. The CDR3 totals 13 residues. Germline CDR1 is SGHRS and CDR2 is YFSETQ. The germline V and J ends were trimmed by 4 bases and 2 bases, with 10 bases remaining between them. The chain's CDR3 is CASSLPATYEQYF. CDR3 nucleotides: TGCGCCAGCAGCCTGCCCGCTACCTACGAGCAGTACTTC.

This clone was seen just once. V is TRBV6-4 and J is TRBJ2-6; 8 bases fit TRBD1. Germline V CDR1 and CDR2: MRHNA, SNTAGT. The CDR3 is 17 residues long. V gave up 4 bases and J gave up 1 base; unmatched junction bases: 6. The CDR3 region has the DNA TGTGCCAGCAGTGCCGGGACAGGTCATTCTGGGGCCAACGTCCTGACTTTC. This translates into CASSAGTGHSGANVLTF.

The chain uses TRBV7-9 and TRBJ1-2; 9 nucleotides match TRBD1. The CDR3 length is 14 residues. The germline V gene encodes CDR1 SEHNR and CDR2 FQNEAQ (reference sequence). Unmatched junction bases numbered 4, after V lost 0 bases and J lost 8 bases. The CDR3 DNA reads TGTGCCAGCAGCTTAGCGGGACAGGGTGAAGGCTACACCTTC. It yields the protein CASSLAGQGEGYTF.

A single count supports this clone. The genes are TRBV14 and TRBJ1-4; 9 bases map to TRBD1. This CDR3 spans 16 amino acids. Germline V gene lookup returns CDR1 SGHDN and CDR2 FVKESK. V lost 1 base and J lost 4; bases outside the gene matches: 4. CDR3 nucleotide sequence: TGTGCCAGCAGCCAAGGGACAGGGGTCAATAATGAAAAACTGTTTTTT. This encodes CASSQGTGVNNEKLFF.